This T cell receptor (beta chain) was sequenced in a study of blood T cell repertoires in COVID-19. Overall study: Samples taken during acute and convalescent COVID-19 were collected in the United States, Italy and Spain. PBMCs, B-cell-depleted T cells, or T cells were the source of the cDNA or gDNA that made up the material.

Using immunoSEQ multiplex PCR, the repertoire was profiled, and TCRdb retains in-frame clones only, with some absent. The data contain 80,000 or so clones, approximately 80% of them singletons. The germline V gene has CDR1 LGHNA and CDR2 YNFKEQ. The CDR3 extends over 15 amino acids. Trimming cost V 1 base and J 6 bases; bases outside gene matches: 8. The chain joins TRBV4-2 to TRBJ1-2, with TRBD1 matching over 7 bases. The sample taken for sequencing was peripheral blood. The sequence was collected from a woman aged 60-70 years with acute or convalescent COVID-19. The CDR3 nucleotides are TGTGCCAGCAGCCAAGGGACTGACAGGGTTAATGGCTACACCTTC. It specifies CASSQGTDRVNGYTF.